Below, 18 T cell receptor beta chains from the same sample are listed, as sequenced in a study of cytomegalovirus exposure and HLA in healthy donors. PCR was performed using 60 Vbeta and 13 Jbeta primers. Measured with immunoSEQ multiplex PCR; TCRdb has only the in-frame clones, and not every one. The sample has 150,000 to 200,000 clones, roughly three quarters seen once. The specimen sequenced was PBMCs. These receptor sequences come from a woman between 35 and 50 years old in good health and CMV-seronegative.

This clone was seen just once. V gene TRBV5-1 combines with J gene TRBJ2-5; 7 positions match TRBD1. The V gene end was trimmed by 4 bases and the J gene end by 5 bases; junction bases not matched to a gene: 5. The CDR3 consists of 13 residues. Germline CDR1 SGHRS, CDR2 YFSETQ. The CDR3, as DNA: TGCGCCAGCAGCCAAGGGGGCGACGAGACCCAGTACTTC. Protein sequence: CASSQGGDETQYF.

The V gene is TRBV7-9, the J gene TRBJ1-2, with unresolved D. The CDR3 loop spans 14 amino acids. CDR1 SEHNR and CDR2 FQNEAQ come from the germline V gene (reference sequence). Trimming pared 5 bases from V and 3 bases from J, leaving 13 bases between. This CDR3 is CASSRGFADYGYTF. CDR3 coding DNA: TGTGCCAGCAGCAGAGGATTTGCTGACTATGGCTACACCTTC.

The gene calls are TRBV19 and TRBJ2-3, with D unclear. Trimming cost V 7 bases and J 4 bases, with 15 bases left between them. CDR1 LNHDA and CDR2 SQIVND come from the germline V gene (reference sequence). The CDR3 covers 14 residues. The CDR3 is CASKIASMADTQYF. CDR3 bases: TGTGCCAGTAAAATAGCTTCAATGGCAGATACGCAGTATTTT.

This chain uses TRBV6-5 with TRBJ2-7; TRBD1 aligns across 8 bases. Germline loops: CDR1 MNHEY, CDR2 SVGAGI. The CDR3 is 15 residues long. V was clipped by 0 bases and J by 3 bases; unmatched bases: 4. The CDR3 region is CASSYSKDRVYEQYF. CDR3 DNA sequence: TGTGCCAGCAGTTACTCGAAGGACAGGGTCTACGAGCAGTACTTC.

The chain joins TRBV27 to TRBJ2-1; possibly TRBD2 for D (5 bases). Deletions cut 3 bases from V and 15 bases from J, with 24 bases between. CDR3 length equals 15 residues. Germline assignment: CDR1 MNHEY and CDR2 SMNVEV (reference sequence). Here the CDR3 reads CASSFVTMGGRRPFF. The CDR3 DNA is TGTGCCAGCAGTTTTGTCACGATGGGTGGGAGACGTCCGTTCTTC.

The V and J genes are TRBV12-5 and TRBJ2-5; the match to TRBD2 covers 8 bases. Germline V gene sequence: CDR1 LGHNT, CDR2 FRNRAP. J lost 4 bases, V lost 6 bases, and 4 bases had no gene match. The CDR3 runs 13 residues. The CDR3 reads CASGREVSETQYF. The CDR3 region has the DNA TGTGCTAGTGGGCGGGAGGTTTCAGAGACCCAGTACTTC.

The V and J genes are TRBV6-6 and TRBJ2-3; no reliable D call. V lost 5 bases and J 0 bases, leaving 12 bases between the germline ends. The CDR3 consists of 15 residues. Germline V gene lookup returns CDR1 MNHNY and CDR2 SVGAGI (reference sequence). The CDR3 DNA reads TGTGCCAGCAGTCAACCCTTACAAAGCACAGATACGCAGTATTTT. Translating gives CASSQPLQSTDTQYF.

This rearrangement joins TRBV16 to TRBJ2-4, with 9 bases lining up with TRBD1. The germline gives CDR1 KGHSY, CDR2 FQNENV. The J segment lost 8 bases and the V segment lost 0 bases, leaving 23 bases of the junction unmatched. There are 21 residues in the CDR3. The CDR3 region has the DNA TGTGCCAGCAGCCAATCGGGGACTACTGGGGACAGGGCAAATTTGGTGGACATTCAGTACTTC. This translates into CASSQSGTTGDRANLVDIQYF. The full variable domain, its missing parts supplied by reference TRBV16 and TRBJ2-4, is GEEVAQTPKHLVRGEGQKAKLYCAPIKGHSYVFWYQQVLKNEFKFLISFQNENVFDETGMPKERFSAKCLPNSPCSLEIQATKLEDSAVYFCASSQSGTTGDRANLVDIQYFGAGTRLSVL.

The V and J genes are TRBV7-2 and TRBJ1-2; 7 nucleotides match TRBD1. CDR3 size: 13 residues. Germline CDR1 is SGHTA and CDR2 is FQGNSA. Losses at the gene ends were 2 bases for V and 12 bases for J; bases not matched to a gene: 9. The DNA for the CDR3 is TGTGCCAGCAGCTTACAACGACAGGGTGGGGACACCTTC. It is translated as CASSLQRQGGDTF. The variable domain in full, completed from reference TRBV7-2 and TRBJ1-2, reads GAGVSQSPSNKVTEKGKDVELRCDPISGHTALYWYRQSLGQGLEFLIYFQGNSAPDKSGLPSDRFSAERTGGSVSTLTIQRTQQEDSAVYLCASSLQRQGGDTFGSGTRLTVV.

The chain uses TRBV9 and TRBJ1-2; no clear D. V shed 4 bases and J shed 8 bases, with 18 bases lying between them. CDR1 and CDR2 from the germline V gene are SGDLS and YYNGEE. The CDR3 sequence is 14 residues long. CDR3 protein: CASSPGGPFEGYTF. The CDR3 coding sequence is TGTGCCAGCAGCCCCGGAGGTCCCTTTGAGGGCTACACCTTC.

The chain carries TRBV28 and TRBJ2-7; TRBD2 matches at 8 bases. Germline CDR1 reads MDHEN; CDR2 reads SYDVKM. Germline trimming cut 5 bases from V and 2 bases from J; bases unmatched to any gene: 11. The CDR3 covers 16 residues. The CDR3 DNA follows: TGTGCCAGCAGTACCTTACCGGGACTAGTCCCCTACGAGCAGTACTTC. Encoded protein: CASSTLPGLVPYEQYF.

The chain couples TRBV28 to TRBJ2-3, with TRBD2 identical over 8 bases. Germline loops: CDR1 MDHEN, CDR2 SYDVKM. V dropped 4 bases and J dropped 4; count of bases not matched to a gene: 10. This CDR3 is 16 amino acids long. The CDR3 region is CASSSRAGVSADTQYF. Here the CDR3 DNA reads TGTGCCAGCAGTTCCCGAGCGGGAGTCTCCGCAGATACGCAGTATTTT.

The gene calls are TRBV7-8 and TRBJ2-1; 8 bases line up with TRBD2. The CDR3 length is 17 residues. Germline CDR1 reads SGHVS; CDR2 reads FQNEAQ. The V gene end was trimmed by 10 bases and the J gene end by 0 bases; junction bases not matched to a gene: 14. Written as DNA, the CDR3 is TGTGCCACTGCCGTCGGGGGGGGCTTGGGCTCCTACAATGAGCAGTTCTTC. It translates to CATAVGGGLGSYNEQFF.

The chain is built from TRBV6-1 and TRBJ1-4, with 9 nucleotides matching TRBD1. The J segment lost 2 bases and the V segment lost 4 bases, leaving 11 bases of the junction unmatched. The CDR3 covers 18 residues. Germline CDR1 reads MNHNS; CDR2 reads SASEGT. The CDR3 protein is CASSANRGRYSTNEKLFF. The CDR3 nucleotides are TGTGCCAGCAGTGCGAACAGGGGGCGATACTCCACTAATGAAAAACTGTTTTTT.

DNA of the CDR3: TGTGCCAGCAGAGGGGGTGGCTATAACACTGAAGCTTTCTTT. Translated: CASRGGGYNTEAFF. J is TRBJ1-1 and V is TRBV28; a possible D gene is TRBD1 (6 bases). Germline V gene sequence: CDR1 MDHEN, CDR2 SYDVKM. Trimming cost V 6 bases and J 2 bases, with 13 bases left between them. CDR3 length: 14 residues.

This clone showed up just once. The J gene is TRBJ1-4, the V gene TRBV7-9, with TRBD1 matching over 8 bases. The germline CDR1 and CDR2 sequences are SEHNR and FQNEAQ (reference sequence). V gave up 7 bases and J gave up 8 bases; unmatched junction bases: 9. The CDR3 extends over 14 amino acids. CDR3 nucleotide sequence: TGTGCCAGCAACGGACAGGGTCGAGGCGAAAAACTGTTTTTT. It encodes CASNGQGRGEKLFF.

The CDR3 sequence is CASSVLAESYNEQFF. As DNA, the CDR3 is TGTGCCAGCAGCGTACTGGCGGAGTCCTACAATGAGCAGTTCTTC. V usage is TRBV9 and J usage is TRBJ2-1; D gene uncertain. The V gene's germline CDR1 is SGDLS and CDR2 YYNGEE. This CDR3 region has 15 residues. Trimming stripped 1 base from V and 1 base from J, with 9 bases between.

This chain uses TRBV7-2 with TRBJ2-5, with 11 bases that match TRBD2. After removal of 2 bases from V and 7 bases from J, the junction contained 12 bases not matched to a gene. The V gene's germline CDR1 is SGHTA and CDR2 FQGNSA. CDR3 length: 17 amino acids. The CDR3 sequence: CASSLILAGGPRGTQYF. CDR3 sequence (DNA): TGTGCCAGCAGCTTAATTCTAGCGGGGGGCCCCCGAGGGACCCAGTACTTC.